This T cell receptor beta chain was obtained from a study of cytomegalovirus exposure and HLA in healthy donors. Study-wide results and limits: In terms of immune exposure information, only CMV serostatus was available. It was reported in a later analysis that an Asian-associated ancestry cluster showed fewer N-insertions than the roughly 660-donor mean. TCR beta V segments were, for the most part, productive about 87% or about 30% of the time in an earlier analysis. Among TCR beta chains, those listed as cytomegalovirus-associated numbered approximately 150.

Only a few counts were recorded for this clone. The antigen remains unidentified. The PCR had 60 Vbeta and 13 Jbeta primers. Method: immunoSEQ multiplex PCR; TCRdb's copy keeps in-frame clones and lacks some. The table shows 95,000 to 100,000 clones, with about a tenth occurring only once. Sequencing was performed on PBMCs. The TCR comes from a man aged 50-59 years in good health and CMV-seropositive.

Written as DNA, the CDR3 is TGCGCCAGCAGCTTACGACAGGGGGGGTACCAAGAGACCCAGTACTTC. Its translation is CASSLRQGGYQETQYF. The chain recombines TRBV5-1 with TRBJ2-5, with 9 bases that match TRBD1. The CDR3 contains 16 residues. V lost 2 bases to trimming and J lost 0 bases; unmatched junction nucleotides: 5. CDR1 SGHRS and CDR2 YFSETQ come from the germline V gene.